The next 3 T cell receptor beta chains were all read from a single sample in a study of shared clonotypes between healthy human individuals. The repertoire was sequenced with immunoSEQ multiplex PCR; TCRdb's copy has only in-frame clones and lacks some. Among more than 900,000 clones, approximately 80% were seen once, and the ten largest hold under 0.8%. The sequenced sample consisted of memory CD4+ T cells from PBMCs. Subset in this sample: CD45RA-negative fraction. The receptors come from a man between 18 and 29 years old in good health. Some clones in this sample may be carry-over from other donors' samples.

This clone was seen a handful of times. The chain employs TRBV18 and TRBJ1-2; D is unclear. Germline V lookup: CDR1 KGHSH, CDR2 LQKENI. Trimming took 3 bases from V and 0 from J, leaving 5 bases between them. CDR3 length: 13 amino acids. The CDR3: CASSPAPNYGYTF. The CDR3 DNA is TGTGCCAGCTCACCCGCCCCTAACTATGGCTACACCTTC.

This chain joins TRBV11-1 and TRBJ2-7, with TRBD1 as a possible D gene (6 bases). V was trimmed by 5 bases and J by 7 bases, leaving 18 bases between them. The CDR3 is 14 residues long. CDR1 is SGHAT and CDR2 is FQDESV in the germline V gene (reference sequence). In DNA form, the CDR3 reads TGTGCCAGCAGCCGGACAGCCCAATTGAGGGAGCAGTACTTC. It translates to CASSRTAQLREQYF.

This chain uses TRBV2 with TRBJ1-5; D call uncertain. With 6 bases removed from V and 12 bases from J, the gap between germline ends came to 15 bases. CDR3 length: 12 amino acids. Germline CDR1 SNHLY, CDR2 FYNNEI. The CDR3 reads CASRAREYGQHF. The CDR3 coding sequence is TGTGCCAGCAGGGCTAGAGAGTATGGCCAGCATTTT.